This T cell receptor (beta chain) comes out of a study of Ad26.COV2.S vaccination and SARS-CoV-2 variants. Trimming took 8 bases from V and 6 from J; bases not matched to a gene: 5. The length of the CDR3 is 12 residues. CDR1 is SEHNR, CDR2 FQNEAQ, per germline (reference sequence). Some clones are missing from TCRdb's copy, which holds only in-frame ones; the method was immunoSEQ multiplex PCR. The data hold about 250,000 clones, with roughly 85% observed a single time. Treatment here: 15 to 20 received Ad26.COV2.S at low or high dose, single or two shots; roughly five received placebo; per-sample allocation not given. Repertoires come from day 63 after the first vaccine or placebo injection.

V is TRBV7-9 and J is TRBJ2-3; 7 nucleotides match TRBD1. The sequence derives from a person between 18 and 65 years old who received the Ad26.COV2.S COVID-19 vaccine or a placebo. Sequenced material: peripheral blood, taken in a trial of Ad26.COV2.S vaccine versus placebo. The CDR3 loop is CASRTTGDTQYF. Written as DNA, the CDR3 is TGTGCCAGCCGTACGACAGGGGATACGCAGTATTTT.